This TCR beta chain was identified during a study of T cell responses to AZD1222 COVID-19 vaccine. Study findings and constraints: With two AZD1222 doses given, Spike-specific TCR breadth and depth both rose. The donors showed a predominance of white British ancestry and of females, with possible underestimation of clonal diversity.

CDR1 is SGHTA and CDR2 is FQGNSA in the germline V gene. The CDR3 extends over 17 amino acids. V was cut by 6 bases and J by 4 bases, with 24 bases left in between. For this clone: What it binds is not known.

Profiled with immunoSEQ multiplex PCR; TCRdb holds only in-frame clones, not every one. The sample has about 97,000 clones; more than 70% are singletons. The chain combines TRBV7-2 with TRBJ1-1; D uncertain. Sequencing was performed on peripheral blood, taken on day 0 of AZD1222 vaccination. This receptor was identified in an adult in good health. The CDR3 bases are TGTGCCAGCAGGGGAGGCCAGGAAGTGATGAGGAGCACTGAAGCTTTCTTT. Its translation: CASRGGQEVMRSTEAFF.